The 14 T cell receptor beta chains below come from one sample, sequenced in a study of blood T cell repertoires in COVID-19. Method: immunoSEQ multiplex PCR; TCRdb's copy keeps in-frame clones and lacks some. The table lists under 130,000 clones, 80% to 90% of them singletons, with less than 40% in the top ten. The sequenced material came from peripheral blood. These receptors all come from a woman older than 75 with acute or convalescent COVID-19.

This chain uses TRBV19 with TRBJ1-1, with D possibly matching TRBD1 (5 bases). Trimming removed 3 bases from V and 0 bases from J, with 11 bases in between. The CDR3 contains 15 residues. Germline V gene lookup returns CDR1 LNHDA and CDR2 SQIVND (reference sequence). The CDR3 loop is CASSIATDLNTEAFF. In nucleotides, the CDR3 is TGTGCCAGTAGTATCGCGACAGACCTGAACACTGAAGCTTTCTTT.

The genes are TRBV3-1 (or the pseudogene TRBV3-2) and TRBJ2-1; 8 bases fit TRBD1. The CDR3 totals 16 residues. Trimming cost V 1 base and J 9 bases; bases outside gene matches: 11. Germline CDR1 LGHDT, CDR2 YNNKEL (reference sequence). CDR3 region: CASSQGRQGPWGEQFF. The CDR3 DNA sequence: TGTGCCAGCAGCCAAGGAAGACAGGGGCCCTGGGGTGAGCAGTTCTTC.

The chain's CDR3 is CASRPPGGPQHF. The CDR3, as DNA: TGTGCCAGCAGGCCCCCCGGGGGGCCCCAGCATTTT. V is TRBV7-2 and J is TRBJ1-5; D might be TRBD1 (5 bases). The V and J ends lost 6 bases and 9 bases respectively, with 12 bases between them. The CDR3 contains 12 residues. Per the germline V gene, CDR1 is SGHTA and CDR2 is FQGNSA. The full variable domain, rest sourced from reference TRBV7-2 and TRBJ1-5, is GAGVSQSPSNKVTEKGKDVELRCDPISGHTALYWYRQSLGQGLEFLIYFQGNSAPDKSGLPSDRFSAERTGGSVSTLTIQRTQQEDSAVYLCASRPPGGPQHFGDGTRLSIL.

This clone was detected only a few times. The chain recombines TRBV19 with TRBJ1-6, with 7 bases identical to TRBD1. Germline CDR1 reads LNHDA; CDR2 reads SQIVND (reference sequence). The CDR3 is made up of 13 amino acids. Trimming at V came to 9 bases and at J to 8 bases, leaving 7 bases not matched to a gene. CDR3 region: CASRDSVDSPLHF. The DNA of the CDR3 is TGTGCCAGCCGGGACAGCGTTGATTCACCCCTCCACTTT.

The chain links TRBV10-3 to TRBJ2-5, with TRBD2 matching over 9 bases. This CDR3 region has 15 residues. Per germline, CDR1 ENHRY and CDR2 SYGVKD. J gave up 3 bases and V 2 bases, and 4 bases lay outside the gene matches. The CDR3 is CAISEGVAGEETQYF. CDR3 nucleotide sequence: TGTGCCATCAGTGAGGGGGTAGCGGGGGAAGAGACCCAGTACTTC.

This clone was observed once. The V gene is TRBV24-1, the J gene TRBJ1-2; maybe TRBD1 (6 bases). Germline lookup yields CDR1 KGHDR and CDR2 SFDVKD. Trimming removed 5 bases at V and 2 bases at J, with 17 bases between. This CDR3 has 16 residues. CDR3 protein: CATSGDTGGLNYGYTF. For the CDR3, the DNA is TGTGCCACCAGTGGGGATACCGGGGGGCTGAACTATGGCTACACCTTC.

The CDR3, as DNA: TGTGCCAGCAGCTTAGGTCAGGGCACCTATCACACTGAAGCTTTCTTT. This translates into CASSLGQGTYHTEAFF. This sequence joins TRBV7-9 and TRBJ1-1, with D possibly being TRBD1 (5 bases). V was cut by 1 base and J by 3 bases, with 15 bases left in between. The CDR3 spans 16 residues. Germline values: CDR1 SEHNR, CDR2 FQNEAQ (reference sequence).

The rearrangement uses TRBV5-6 and TRBJ1-1; D gene ambiguous. CDR3 size: 12 residues. The V gene lost 4 bases and the J gene lost 5 bases, with 9 bases spanning the gap. Germline CDR1 and CDR2: SGHDT and YYEEEE. The DNA for the CDR3 is TGTGCCAGCAGCCTCCCGGGAACTGAAGCTTTCTTT. This sequence encodes CASSLPGTEAFF.

The rearrangement links TRBV6-5 to TRBJ1-4; a weak D match, TRBD1 (6 bases). Trimming left V 2 bases short and J 0 bases short, with 10 bases between. Germline CDR1 reads MNHEY; CDR2 reads SVGAGI. CDR3 size: 16 residues. CDR3 sequence: CASSYVGAPTNEKLFF. As DNA, the CDR3 is TGTGCCAGCAGTTACGTGGGGGCCCCAACTAATGAAAAACTGTTTTTT.

This chain connects TRBV14 to TRBJ2-2; 8 bases line up with TRBD2. The V segment lost 1 base and the J segment 4 bases; nucleotides outside the gene matches: 14. This CDR3 has 19 amino acids. Germline CDR1 reads SGHDN; CDR2 reads FVKESK. CDR3 residues: CASSQVVPAWGTSTGELFF. In DNA, the CDR3 is TGTGCCAGCAGCCAAGTCGTGCCGGCGTGGGGGACTAGCACCGGGGAGCTGTTTTTT.

The CDR3 DNA follows: TGCGCCAGCTCCCCCCCGCGGAGGTTCGGATATGGCTACACCTTC. Translating gives CASSPPRRFGYGYTF. This rearrangement joins TRBV10-2 to TRBJ1-2, with D uncertain. The germline V and J ends were trimmed by 8 bases and 5 bases, with 21 bases remaining between them. The germline V gene has CDR1 WSHSY and CDR2 SAAADI. There are 15 residues in the CDR3.

V is TRBV9 and J is TRBJ1-1; D is unresolved. Looked up from germline, CDR1 is SGDLS and CDR2 is YYNGEE. Trimming removed 0 bases at V and 0 bases at J, with 12 bases between. CDR3 size: 16 residues. The CDR3 here is CASSVATSRVNTEAFF. The CDR3 DNA is TGTGCCAGCAGCGTAGCTACGTCCCGGGTGAACACTGAAGCTTTCTTT.

The chain recombines TRBV11-2 with TRBJ1-1; maybe TRBD1 (6 bases). Germline lookup yields CDR1 SGHAT and CDR2 FQNNGV. The CDR3 is 16 amino acids. V lost 5 bases and J 5 bases, leaving 21 bases between the germline ends. The CDR3 DNA sequence: TGTGCCAGCAGCCCCCTCCCCCGGGGGGCATTTACTGAAGCTTTCTTT. It is translated as CASSPLPRGAFTEAFF.

The rearrangement joins TRBV18 to TRBJ2-5, with D tentatively TRBD1 (6 bases). CDR1 is KGHSH, CDR2 LQKENI, per germline. V dropped 3 bases and J dropped 3 bases, with 11 bases sitting between them. The CDR3 sequence is 14 residues long. CDR3 sequence: CASSPQDRKETQYF. In nucleotides, the CDR3 is TGTGCCAGCTCACCTCAGGACAGAAAAGAGACCCAGTACTTC.